This T cell receptor beta chain comes out of a study of radiotherapy plus CTLA-4 blockade in lung cancer. The protocol was immunoSEQ multiplex PCR, while the TCRdb copy is restricted to in-frame clones and leaves out a portion. The sample comprises tens of thousands of clones, 70% to 80% of which are singletons, and about a sixth rests with the top ten. Per germline, CDR1 MNHEY and CDR2 SMNVEV (reference sequence). Trimming cost V 2 bases and J 2 bases, with 11 bases left between them. This CDR3 has 15 amino acids. Sequences were derived from peripheral blood, sampled from a patient treated with radiotherapy plus ipilimumab. This TCR came from a human donor with non-small cell lung cancer that progressed on radiotherapy plus ipilimumab. The chain has TRBV27 and TRBJ2-3; D is perhaps TRBD2 (5 bases). CDR3 region: CASSLRGDPTDTQYF. The CDR3 DNA reads as TGTGCCAGCAGTTTACGGGGAGACCCCACAGATACGCAGTATTTT.